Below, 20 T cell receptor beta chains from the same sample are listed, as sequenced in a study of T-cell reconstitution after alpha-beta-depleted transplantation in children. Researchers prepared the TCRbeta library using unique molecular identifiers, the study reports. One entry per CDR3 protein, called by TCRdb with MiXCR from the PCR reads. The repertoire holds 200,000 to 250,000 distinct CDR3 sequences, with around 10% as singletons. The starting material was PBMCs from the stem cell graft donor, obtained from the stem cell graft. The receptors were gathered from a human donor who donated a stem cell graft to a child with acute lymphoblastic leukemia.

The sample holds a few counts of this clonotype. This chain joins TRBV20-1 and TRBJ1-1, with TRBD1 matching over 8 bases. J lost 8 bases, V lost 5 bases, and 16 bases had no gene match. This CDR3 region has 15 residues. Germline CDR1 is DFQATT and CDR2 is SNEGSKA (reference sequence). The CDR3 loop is CSASLGQGRIREAFF. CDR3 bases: TGCAGTGCTTCTCTTGGACAGGGCCGGATTCGGGAAGCTTTCTTT.

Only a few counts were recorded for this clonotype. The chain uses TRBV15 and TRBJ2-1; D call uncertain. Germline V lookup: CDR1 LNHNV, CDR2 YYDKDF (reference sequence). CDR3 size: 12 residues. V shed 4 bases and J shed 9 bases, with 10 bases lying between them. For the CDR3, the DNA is TGTGCCACCAGCATTGGGTCCCGTGAGCAGTTCTTC. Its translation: CATSIGSREQFF.

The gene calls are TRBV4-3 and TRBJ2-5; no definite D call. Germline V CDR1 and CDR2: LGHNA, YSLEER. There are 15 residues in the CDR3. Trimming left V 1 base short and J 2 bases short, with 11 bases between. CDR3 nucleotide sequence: TGCGCCAGCAGCCAAGGGGCAGGTCCACAAGAGACCCAGTACTTC. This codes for CASSQGAGPQETQYF.

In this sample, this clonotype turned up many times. CDR3 region: CATTEGGGSGNTIYF. The DNA for the CDR3 is TGTGCCACCACAGAAGGGGGGGGCTCTGGAAACACCATATATTTT. The gene calls are TRBV15 and TRBJ1-3; D possibly corresponds to TRBD1 (6 bases). V was pared by 7 bases and J by 0 bases, with 13 bases between. The CDR3 extends over 15 amino acids. CDR1 is LNHNV and CDR2 is YYDKDF in the germline V gene (reference sequence).

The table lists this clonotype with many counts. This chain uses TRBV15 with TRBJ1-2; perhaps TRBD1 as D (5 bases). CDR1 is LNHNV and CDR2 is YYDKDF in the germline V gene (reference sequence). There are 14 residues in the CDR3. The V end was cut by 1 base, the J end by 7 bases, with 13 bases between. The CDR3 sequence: CATSRGRGAGGYTF. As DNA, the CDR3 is TGTGCCACCAGCAGAGGACGCGGGGCTGGTGGCTACACCTTC.

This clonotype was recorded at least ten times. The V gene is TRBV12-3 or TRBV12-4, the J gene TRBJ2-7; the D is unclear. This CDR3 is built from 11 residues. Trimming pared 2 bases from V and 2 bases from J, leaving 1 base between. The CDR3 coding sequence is TGTGCCAGCAGTTTAACCTACGAGCAGTACTTC. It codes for CASSLTYEQYF.

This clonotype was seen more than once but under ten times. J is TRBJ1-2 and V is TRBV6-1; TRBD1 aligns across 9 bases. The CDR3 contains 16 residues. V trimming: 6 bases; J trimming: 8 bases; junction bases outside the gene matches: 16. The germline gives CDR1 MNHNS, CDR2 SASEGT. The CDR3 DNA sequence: TGTGCCAGCAGCTCAACGACAACAGGGGGCGGGGTGGGCTACACCTTC. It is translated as CASSSTTTGGGVGYTF.

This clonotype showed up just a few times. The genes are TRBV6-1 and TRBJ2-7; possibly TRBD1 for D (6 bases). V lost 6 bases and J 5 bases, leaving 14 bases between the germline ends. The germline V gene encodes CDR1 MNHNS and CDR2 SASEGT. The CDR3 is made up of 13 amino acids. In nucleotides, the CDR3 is TGTGCCAGCAGCGGGCAGGGGCTCAACGAGCAGTACTTC. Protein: CASSGQGLNEQYF.

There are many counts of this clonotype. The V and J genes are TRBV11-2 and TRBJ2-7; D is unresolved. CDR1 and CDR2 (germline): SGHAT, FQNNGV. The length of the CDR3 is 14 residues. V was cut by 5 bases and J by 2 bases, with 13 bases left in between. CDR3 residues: CASSILQETYEQYF. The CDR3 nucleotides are TGTGCCAGCAGCATTCTCCAGGAAACCTACGAGCAGTACTTC.

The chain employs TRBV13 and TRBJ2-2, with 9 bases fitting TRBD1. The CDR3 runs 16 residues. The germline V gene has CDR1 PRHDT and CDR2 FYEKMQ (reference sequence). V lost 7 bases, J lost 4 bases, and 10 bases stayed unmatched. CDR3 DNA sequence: TGTGCCAGCACCTTTGCCGGGACAGGGCGCACCGGGGAGCTGTTTTTT. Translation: CASTFAGTGRTGELFF.

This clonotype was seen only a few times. The CDR3 sequence: CASSDSVGTGTEAFF. CDR3 DNA sequence: TGTGCCAGCAGCGATTCGGTGGGGACGGGCACTGAAGCTTTCTTT. V is TRBV7-9 and J is TRBJ1-1; D perhaps matches TRBD1 (5 bases). The ends were cut back, 5 bases at V and 4 bases at J, with 17 bases in the middle. The CDR3 is made up of 15 amino acids. CDR1 and CDR2 (germline): SEHNR, FQNEAQ (reference sequence). The full variable domain, in which reference TRBV7-9 and TRBJ1-1 provide the parts outside the CDR3, is DTGVSQNPRHKITKRGQNVTFRCDPISEHNRLYWYRQTLGQGPEFLTYFQNEAQLEKSRLLSDRFSAERPKGSFSTLEIQRTEQGDSAMYLCASSDSVGTGTEAFFGQGTRLTVV.

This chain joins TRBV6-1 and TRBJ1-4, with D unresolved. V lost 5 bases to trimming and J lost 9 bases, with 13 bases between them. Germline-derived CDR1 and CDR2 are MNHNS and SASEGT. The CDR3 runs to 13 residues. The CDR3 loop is CASSTAGYKKLFF. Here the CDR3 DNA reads TGTGCCAGCAGTACAGCTGGGTATAAAAAACTGTTTTTT.

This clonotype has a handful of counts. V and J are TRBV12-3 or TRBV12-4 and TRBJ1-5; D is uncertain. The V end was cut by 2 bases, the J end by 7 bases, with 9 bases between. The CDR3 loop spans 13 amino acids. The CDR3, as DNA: TGTGCCAGCAGTTTACAGCAGGACCAGCCCCAGCATTTT. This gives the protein CASSLQQDQPQHF.

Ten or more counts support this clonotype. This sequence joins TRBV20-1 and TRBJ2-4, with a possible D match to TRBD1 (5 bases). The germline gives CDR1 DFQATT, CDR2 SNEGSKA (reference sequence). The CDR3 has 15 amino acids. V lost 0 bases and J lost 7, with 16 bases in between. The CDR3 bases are TGCAGTGCTAGAGATTCTGGGGCTCCCCGGAACATTCAGTACTTC. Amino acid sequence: CSARDSGAPRNIQYF.

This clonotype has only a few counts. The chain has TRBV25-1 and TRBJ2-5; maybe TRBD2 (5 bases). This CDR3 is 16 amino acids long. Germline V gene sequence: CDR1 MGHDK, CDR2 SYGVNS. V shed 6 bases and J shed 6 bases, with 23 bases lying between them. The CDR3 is CASRADPDRLGKTQYF. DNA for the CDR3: TGTGCCAGCAGGGCGGACCCCGATCGCCTCGGGAAGACCCAGTACTTC.

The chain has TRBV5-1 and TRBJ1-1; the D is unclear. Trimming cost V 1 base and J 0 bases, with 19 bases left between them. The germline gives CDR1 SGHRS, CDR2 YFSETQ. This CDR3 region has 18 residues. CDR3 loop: CASSLRPLGNGMNTEAFF. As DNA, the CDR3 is TGCGCCAGCAGCTTGCGGCCCTTGGGGAATGGTATGAACACTGAAGCTTTCTTT.

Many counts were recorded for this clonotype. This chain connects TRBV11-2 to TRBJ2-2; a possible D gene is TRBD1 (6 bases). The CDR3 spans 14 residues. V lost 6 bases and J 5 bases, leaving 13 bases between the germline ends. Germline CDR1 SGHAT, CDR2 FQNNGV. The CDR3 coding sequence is TGTGCCAGCAGGATACAGGGTCGAACCGGGGAGCTGTTTTTT. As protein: CASRIQGRTGELFF.

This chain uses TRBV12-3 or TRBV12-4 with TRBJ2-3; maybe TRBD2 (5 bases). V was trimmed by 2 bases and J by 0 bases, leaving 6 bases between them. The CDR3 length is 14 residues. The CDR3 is CASSLLASTDTQYF. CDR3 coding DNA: TGTGCCAGCAGTTTACTAGCTAGCACAGATACGCAGTATTTT.

The CDR3 sequence is CASSLVASNTGELFF. The CDR3 coding sequence is TGTGCCAGCAGCTTAGTCGCCTCGAACACCGGGGAGCTGTTTTTT. The rearrangement links TRBV7-2 to TRBJ2-2; D unresolved. V dropped 1 base and J dropped 0 bases, with 6 bases sitting between them. The CDR3 consists of 15 residues. Germline-derived CDR1 and CDR2 are SGHTA and FQGNSA. Complete variable domain (other parts from reference TRBV7-2 and TRBJ2-2): GAGVSQSPSNKVTEKGKDVELRCDPISGHTALYWYRQSLGQGLEFLIYFQGNSAPDKSGLPSDRFSAERTGGSVSTLTIQRTQQEDSAVYLCASSLVASNTGELFFGEGSRLTVL.

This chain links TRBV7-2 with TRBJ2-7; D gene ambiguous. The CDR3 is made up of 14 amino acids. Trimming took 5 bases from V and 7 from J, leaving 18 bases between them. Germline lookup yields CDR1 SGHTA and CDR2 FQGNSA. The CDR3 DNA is TGTGCCAGCAGCCCAACAGCCTTCGGATTTGAGCAGTACTTC. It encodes CASSPTAFGFEQYF. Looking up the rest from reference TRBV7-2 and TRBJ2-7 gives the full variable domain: GAGVSQSPSNKVTEKGKDVELRCDPISGHTALYWYRQSLGQGLEFLIYFQGNSAPDKSGLPSDRFSAERTGGSVSTLTIQRTQQEDSAVYLCASSPTAFGFEQYFGPGTRLTVT.